This entry lists 8 T cell receptor beta chains sequenced from one sample in a study of blood T cell repertoires in COVID-19. TCRdb keeps only in-frame clones here, not all; method: immunoSEQ multiplex PCR. Found here are about 200,000 clones, about 80% of them singletons; the top ten hold 6% to 8%. Sequencing was performed on peripheral blood. The receptors shown here come from a human donor with acute or convalescent COVID-19. The donor label of this sample is uncertain.

The chain couples TRBV27 to TRBJ1-2; TRBD1 agrees at 8 bases. Germline CDR1 reads MNHEY; CDR2 reads SMNVEV (reference sequence). Trimming at V came to 3 bases and at J to 4 bases, leaving 13 bases not matched to a gene. This CDR3 spans 17 amino acids. In nucleotides, the CDR3 is TGTGCCAGCAGTTTTGATGTCAGGGGGCTGTTTCTCTATGGCTACACCTTC. Translated, it gives CASSFDVRGLFLYGYTF.

J is TRBJ1-1 and V is TRBV4-2; TRBD1 matches at 7 bases. Germline trimming cut 0 bases from V and 2 bases from J; bases unmatched to any gene: 9. The CDR3 has 17 amino acids. The germline gives CDR1 LGHNA, CDR2 YNFKEQ. The DNA of the CDR3 is TGTGCCAGCAGCCAAGATGGGACAGTGGTGACAAACACTGAAGCTTTCTTT. This gives the protein CASSQDGTVVTNTEAFF.

The gene calls are TRBV6-5 and TRBJ2-1; TRBD1 might be the D (5 bases). This CDR3 spans 13 amino acids. Germline loops: CDR1 MNHEY, CDR2 SVGAGI. V lost 0 bases, J lost 11 bases, and 11 bases lay in between. The CDR3 DNA follows: TGTGCCAGCAGTTACTCGGGCTGGGGCAAGCAGTTCTTC. This encodes CASSYSGWGKQFF.

This chain uses TRBV19 with TRBJ2-1; 11 bases fit TRBD1. Germline V gene lookup returns CDR1 LNHDA and CDR2 SQIVND (reference sequence). V shed 1 base, J shed 7 bases, and the junction held 9 bases outside the gene matches. CDR3 length: 17 residues. The CDR3 sequence is CASSIALAGTGGNEQFF. The DNA for the CDR3 is TGTGCCAGTAGTATAGCCCTTGCCGGGACAGGGGGAAATGAGCAGTTCTTC.

The chain combines TRBV30 with TRBJ1-2, with a possible D match to TRBD1 (5 bases). Germline CDR1 is GTSNPN and CDR2 is SVGIG (reference sequence). CDR3 size: 16 residues. The V and J ends lost 0 bases and 4 bases respectively, with 18 bases between them. CDR3 residues: CAWSVFRGNPLYGYTF. The CDR3 nucleotides read TGTGCCTGGAGTGTATTCCGGGGGAATCCCCTCTATGGCTACACCTTC. Looking up the rest from reference TRBV30 and TRBJ1-2 gives the full variable domain: SQTIHQWPATLVQPVGSPLSLECTVEGTSNPNLYWYRQAAGRGLQLLFYSVGIGQISSEVPQNLSASRPQDRQFILSSKKLLLSDSGFYLCAWSVFRGNPLYGYTFGSGTRLTVV.

The chain links TRBV6-1 to TRBJ2-7; 9 bases align to TRBD2. Per the germline V gene, CDR1 is MNHNS and CDR2 is SASEGT. J lost 2 bases, V lost 4 bases, and 9 bases had no gene match. The CDR3 runs to 16 residues. Written as DNA, the CDR3 is TGTGCCAGCAGTGCCCTAGCGGGGAGGAGAACCTACGAGCAGTACTTC. Amino acid sequence: CASSALAGRRTYEQYF.

V is TRBV12-2 and J is TRBJ1-5. TRBV12-2 represents a pseudogene. This CDR3 has 18 residues. The DNA for the CDR3 is TGTGCAAGTCGCTTAGCTTTTCGGGACGGGGGTTGCAATCAGCCCCAGCATTTT. Its protein is CASRLAFRDGGCNQPQHF.

The chain links TRBV3-1 (or the pseudogene TRBV3-2) to TRBJ1-2; 8 bases map to TRBD1. The CDR3 spans 15 residues. CDR1 LGHDT and CDR2 YNNKEL come from the germline V gene (reference sequence). The J segment lost 5 bases and the V segment lost 0 bases, leaving 5 bases of the junction unmatched. CDR3 coding DNA: TGTGCCAGCAGCCAAGACGGGACAGGACCTTATGGCTACACCTTC. Translating gives CASSQDGTGPYGYTF.